This paragraph reports one TCR beta chain. The data are from a study of cytotoxic CD8 clonotypes in ibrutinib-treated CLL. Profiling relied on immunoSEQ multiplex PCR, and the TCRdb table lists in-frame clones only, not all of them. The table includes about 39,000 clones, 65% to 70% detected once. The material was PBMCs, obtained at disease progression, from a patient treated with ibrutinib. The clonotype originates from a human donor with chronic lymphocytic leukemia.

The CDR3 protein is CASSSISRTGAAYEQYF. Here the CDR3 DNA reads TGTGCCAGCAGCTCGATATCCCGGACAGGGGCGGCCTACGAGCAGTACTTC. J is TRBJ2-7 and V is TRBV11-2; TRBD1 agrees at 9 bases. The CDR3 sequence is 17 residues long. Germline V gives CDR1 SGHAT, CDR2 FQNNGV. With 4 bases clipped from V and 2 bases from J, the junction kept 12 bases outside the gene matches.